Below, 18 T cell receptor beta chains from the same sample are listed, as sequenced in a study of T cells in Graves' hyperthyroidism and ophthalmopathy. Using RNA transcripts as the source, TCR beta CDR3 regions were amplified. HTBI primers drove first-round RT-PCR of the TCR CDR3. MiXCR, run by TCRdb on the multiplex PCR reads, gives a single entry per CDR3 protein. This sample has approximately 610,000 distinct CDR3 sequences, with over 15% found just once. The sample was blood. The origin of the receptors is a woman in her late teens or twenties with Graves' hyperthyroidism.

The chain uses TRBV13 and TRBJ2-3; no firm D call. The CDR3 loop spans 14 amino acids. CDR1 and CDR2 from the germline V gene are PRHDT and FYEKMQ (reference sequence). Trimming left V 5 bases short and J 3 bases short, with 12 bases between. CDR3 protein: CASSQSLGTDTQYF. CDR3 in DNA: TGTGCCAGCAGCCAGAGTCTAGGAACAGATACGCAGTATTTT. Using reference TRBV13 and TRBJ2-3 for the parts outside the CDR3, the full variable domain is AAGVIQSPRHLIKEKRETATLKCYPIPRHDTVYWYQQGPGQDPQFLISFYEKMQSDKGSIPDRFSAQQFSDYHSELNMSSLELGDSALYFCASSQSLGTDTQYFGPGTRLTVL.

This clonotype appeared a few times. This rearrangement joins TRBV12-3 or TRBV12-4 to TRBJ2-2, with TRBD1 matching over 8 bases. This CDR3 comprises 16 residues. V shed 8 bases and J 6 bases; nucleotides not matched to a gene: 14. The CDR3 nucleotides are TGTGCCAGCGGCGGTGGTAGGACAGGGTTCTCCGGGGAGCTGTTTTTT. Translated: CASGGGRTGFSGELFF.

The V call is TRBV19, the J call TRBJ1-1; no definite D call. The V gene's germline CDR1 is LNHDA and CDR2 SQIVND (reference sequence). With 1 base removed from V and 2 bases from J, the gap between germline ends came to 8 bases. This CDR3 has 14 amino acids. For the CDR3, the DNA is TGTGCCAGTAGTATAGTAACAGCCAACACTGAAGCTTTCTTT. This codes for CASSIVTANTEAFF.

The gene calls are TRBV5-1 and TRBJ2-3, with a possible D match to TRBD1 (6 bases). The length of the CDR3 is 16 residues. Germline assignment: CDR1 SGHRS and CDR2 YFSETQ. V shed 4 bases and J shed 2 bases, with 17 bases lying between them. The CDR3 region is CASSPDSRVTTDTQYF. The CDR3 coding sequence is TGCGCCAGCAGCCCGGACAGCCGGGTAACCACAGATACGCAGTATTTT.

Ten or more counts support this clonotype. CDR3 region: CASSLIAGGPDEQYF. The CDR3 nucleotides read TGTGCCAGCAGTCTCATAGCGGGAGGGCCAGATGAGCAGTACTTC. The genes are TRBV28 and TRBJ2-7; 11 positions agree with TRBD2. The CDR3 consists of 15 residues. Per the germline V gene, CDR1 is MDHEN and CDR2 is SYDVKM. The ends lost 5 bases at V and 7 bases at J; junction bases unmatched: 10.

This clonotype was seen a handful of times. In DNA form, the CDR3 reads TGTGCCAGCAGTATTAGCGGGACCCAGTACTTC. Translating it yields CASSISGTQYF. J is TRBJ2-5 and V is TRBV27, with D tentatively TRBD2 (6 bases). The CDR3 sequence is 11 residues long. V lost 5 bases, J lost 7 bases, and 8 bases lay in between. Germline assignment: CDR1 MNHEY and CDR2 SMNVEV (reference sequence).

This clonotype showed up many times. The CDR3 here is CSARMGQEAYGYTF. DNA of the CDR3: TGCAGTGCTAGAATGGGACAGGAAGCCTATGGCTACACCTTC. The genes are TRBV20-1 and TRBJ1-2; TRBD1 agrees at 8 bases. Per germline, CDR1 DFQATT and CDR2 SNEGSKA (reference sequence). Trimming took 2 bases from V and 4 from J; bases not matched to a gene: 6. The CDR3 totals 14 residues.

This clonotype appeared many times. V usage is TRBV20-1 and J usage is TRBJ1-2; 7 bases are shared with TRBD1. The germline V gene has CDR1 DFQATT and CDR2 SNEGSKA (reference sequence). The CDR3 is 14 amino acids. The V and J ends lost 6 bases and 2 bases, in that order; junction bases with no gene match: 9. CDR3 bases: TGCAGTGCGTCTAAGACAGGGACCAACTATGGCTACACCTTC. Translating gives CSASKTGTNYGYTF.

This clonotype was counted at least ten times. V and J are TRBV20-1 and TRBJ1-1; TRBD1 is a possible D gene (5 bases). Trimming removed 5 bases at V and 0 bases at J, with 10 bases between. In germline, CDR1 is DFQATT, CDR2 SNEGSKA (reference sequence). CDR3 length: 13 amino acids. The CDR3 loop reads CSAEGGVNTEAFF. The CDR3 nucleotides are TGCAGTGCTGAGGGAGGGGTGAACACTGAAGCTTTCTTT.

The table lists this clonotype with many counts. The germline gene is not matched at one end of the junction; a read error may be the cause. J is TRBJ2-7 and V is TRBV7-2, with TRBD1 as a possible D gene (6 bases). The CDR3 is 13 residues long. CDR1 SGHTA and CDR2 FQGNSA come from the germline V gene. The CDR3: CASSSRGTYEQYF. Written as DNA, the CDR3 is TGCGCCAGCAGCTCCAGGGGTACCTACGAGCAGTACTTC.

This clonotype was recorded at least ten times. The chain employs TRBV28 and TRBJ2-1, with 8 bases fitting TRBD1. This CDR3 contains 16 residues. Trimming at V came to 2 bases and at J to 1 base, leaving 4 bases not matched to a gene. CDR1 and CDR2 from the germline V gene are MDHEN and SYDVKM. The CDR3 is CASSLPDRGSYNEQFF. CDR3 nucleotides: TGTGCCAGCAGTTTACCCGACAGGGGATCCTACAATGAGCAGTTCTTC.

This clonotype showed up just a few times. The rearrangement joins TRBV5-1 to TRBJ2-7; D might be TRBD1 (6 bases). Germline CDR1 is SGHRS and CDR2 is YFSETQ. V lost 0 bases and J 3 bases, leaving 16 bases between the germline ends. The CDR3 sequence is 16 residues long. The CDR3 protein is CASSLVDRLAHYEQYF. The DNA for the CDR3 is TGCGCCAGCAGCTTGGTTGACAGGCTGGCCCACTACGAGCAGTACTTC. Combining the CDR3 with reference TRBV5-1 and TRBJ2-7 gives the whole variable domain KAGVTQTPRYLIKTRGQQVTLSCSPISGHRSVSWYQQTPGQGLQFLFEYFSETQRNKGNFPGRFSGRQFSNSRSEMNVSTLELGDSALYLCASSLVDRLAHYEQYFGPGTRLTVT.

CDR3 in amino acids: CATSRRGGTSFDEQFF. The CDR3 bases are TGTGCCACCAGCAGAAGAGGTGGGACTAGCTTCGATGAGCAGTTCTTC. The rearrangement joins TRBV15 to TRBJ2-1; 9 nucleotides match TRBD2. With V trimmed by 2 bases and J by 8 bases, 10 bases remained unmatched. The CDR3 extends over 16 amino acids. From germline, CDR1 is LNHNV and CDR2 YYDKDF (reference sequence).

This clonotype was seen repeatedly, ten times or more. The chain joins TRBV7-2 to TRBJ2-1; 11 bases agree with TRBD2. This CDR3 has 15 amino acids. Germline-derived CDR1 and CDR2 are SGHTA and FQGNSA. V lost 3 bases, J lost 7 bases, and 5 bases stayed unmatched. The CDR3 here is CASSLGLAEVNEQFF. CDR3 nucleotide sequence: TGTGCCAGCAGCTTGGGACTAGCGGAGGTGAATGAGCAGTTCTTC.

The table lists this clonotype with a few counts. The chain uses TRBV7-2 and TRBJ2-3, with D maybe TRBD2 (6 bases). Trimming pared 4 bases from V and 5 bases from J, leaving 19 bases between. There are 16 residues in the CDR3. From germline, CDR1 is SGHTA and CDR2 FQGNSA. The CDR3: CASSSTRRTTQDTQYF. CDR3 coding DNA: TGTGCCAGCAGCTCAACCCGGCGGACTACCCAAGATACGCAGTATTTT. Using reference TRBV7-2 and TRBJ2-3 for the parts outside the CDR3, the full variable domain is GAGVSQSPSNKVTEKGKDVELRCDPISGHTALYWYRQSLGQGLEFLIYFQGNSAPDKSGLPSDRFSAERTGGSVSTLTIQRTQQEDSAVYLCASSSTRRTTQDTQYFGPGTRLTVL.

This clonotype was found many times. V usage is TRBV12-3 or TRBV12-4 and J usage is TRBJ1-6, with TRBD1 identical over 7 bases. The CDR3 is 14 amino acids. The V and J ends lost 6 bases and 8 bases, in that order; junction bases with no gene match: 7. The CDR3 here is CASRWDSLDSPLHF. Here the CDR3 DNA reads TGTGCCAGCAGATGGGACAGCCTAGATTCACCCCTCCACTTT.

This clonotype occurred a few times. The chain employs TRBV20-1 and TRBJ2-4; the match to TRBD2 covers 11 bases. The CDR3 has 16 amino acids. Per the germline V gene, CDR1 is DFQATT and CDR2 is SNEGSKA (reference sequence). The trim removed 1 base at V and 9 bases at J, leaving 11 bases unmatched. The DNA of the CDR3 is TGCAGTGCTAGAGGGCGCCGGCTAGCGGGGGGCGGCATTCAGTACTTC. This gives the protein CSARGRRLAGGGIQYF.

A few counts support this clonotype. This chain uses TRBV3-1 with TRBJ2-1, with 7 bases aligning to TRBD2. The CDR3 is made up of 17 amino acids. V gave up 0 bases and J gave up 0 bases; unmatched junction bases: 5. Germline V gene data show CDR1 as LGHDT and CDR2 as YNNKEL (reference sequence). Here the CDR3 reads CASSQEVRESSYNEQFF. The CDR3 DNA sequence: TGTGCCAGCAGCCAAGAGGTGCGGGAGAGCTCCTACAATGAGCAGTTCTTC.